A selection of T cell receptor beta chains follows, all from one sample in a study of OX40 agonist ivuxolimab in advanced cancers. Profiling relied on immunoSEQ multiplex PCR, and the TCRdb table lists in-frame clones only, not all of them. Found here are approximately 60,000 clones, over 80% of them singletons; the top ten hold about 0.69%. The sample was CD4+ or CD8+ T cells sorted from blood, taken in a trial of the OX40 agonist ivuxolimab. The receptors stem from an adult with an advanced solid tumor such as melanoma, head and neck, liver or kidney cancer. Each CDR3 is given without its conserved first and last residue. Fields, in order: CDR3 protein, clone size, V gene, J gene, D gene. A D gene is named only where the DNA matches it firmly. Clone sizes are given selectively: once, few, many, or a class where the clone is expanded.

ASSPGQNYEQY,few,TRBV18,TRBJ2-7,NA
ASSPGTSVYNEQF,NA,TRBV28,TRBJ2-1,TRBD2
ATSREAGGSNQPQH,NA,TRBV15,TRBJ1-5,TRBD1
ASSSQGPGYNEQF,NA,TRBV7-6,TRBJ2-1,TRBD1
ASSPKGRTETQY,NA,TRBV7-7,TRBJ2-5,NA
ASKIKSNQPQH,NA,TRBV6-6,TRBJ1-5,NA
ASSPRLAGDNEQF,NA,TRBV7-2,TRBJ2-1,TRBD2
SVPEGSSTDTQY,NA,TRBV29-1,TRBJ2-3,NA
ASSYEFRETQY,NA,TRBV5-1,TRBJ2-5,NA
ASSLDFAAGGLEQY,once,TRBV7-9,TRBJ2-7,TRBD1
ASSMRGGNTDTQY,NA,TRBV28,TRBJ2-3,TRBD2
ASSLMEQVNTEAF,NA,TRBV7-9,TRBJ1-1,NA
ASSPRGSQETQY,NA,TRBV18,TRBJ2-5,NA